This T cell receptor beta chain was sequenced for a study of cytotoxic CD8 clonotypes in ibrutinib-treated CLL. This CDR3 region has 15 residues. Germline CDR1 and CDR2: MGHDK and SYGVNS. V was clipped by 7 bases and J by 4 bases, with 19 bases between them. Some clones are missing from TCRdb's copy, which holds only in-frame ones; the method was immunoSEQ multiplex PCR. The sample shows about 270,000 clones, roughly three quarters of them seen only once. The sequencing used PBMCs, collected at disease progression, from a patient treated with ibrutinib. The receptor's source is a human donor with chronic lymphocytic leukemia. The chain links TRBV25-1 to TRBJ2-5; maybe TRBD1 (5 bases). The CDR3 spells CASTYSQAALETQYF. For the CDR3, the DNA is TGTGCCAGCACCTACTCACAGGCAGCTCTAGAGACCCAGTACTTC. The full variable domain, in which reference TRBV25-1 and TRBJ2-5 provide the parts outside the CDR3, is EADIYQTPRYLVIGTGKKITLECSQTMGHDKMYWYQQDPGMELHLIHYSYGVNSTEKGDLSSESTVSRIRTEHFPLTLESARPSHTSQYLCASTYSQAALETQYFGPGTRLLVL.